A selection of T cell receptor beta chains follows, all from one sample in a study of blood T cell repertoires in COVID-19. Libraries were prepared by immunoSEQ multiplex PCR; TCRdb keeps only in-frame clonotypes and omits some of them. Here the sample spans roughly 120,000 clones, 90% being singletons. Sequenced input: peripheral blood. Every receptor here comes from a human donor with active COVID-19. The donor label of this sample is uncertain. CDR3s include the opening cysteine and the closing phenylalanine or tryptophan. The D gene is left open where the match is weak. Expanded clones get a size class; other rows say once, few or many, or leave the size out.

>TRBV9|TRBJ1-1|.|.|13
TGTGCCAGCGGGAGGCAACTAGACACTGAAGCTTTCTTT
CASGRQLDTEAFF
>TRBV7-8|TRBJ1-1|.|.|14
TGTGCCAGCAGTACTACTACAGGGTTTACTGAAGCTTTCTTT
CASSTTTGFTEAFF
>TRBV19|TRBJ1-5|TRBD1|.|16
TGTGCCAGTAATTATGGAGGGACAGGGCAAAATCAGCCCCAGCATTTT
CASNYGGTGQNQPQHF
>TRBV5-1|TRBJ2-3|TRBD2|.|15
TGCGCCAGCAGCCCCTTAGCGGGGGCCTCGGATACGCAGTATTTT
CASSPLAGASDTQYF
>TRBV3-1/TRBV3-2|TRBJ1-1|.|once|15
TGTGCCAGCAGCCAATTTCAGGGTGCGAACACTGAAGCTTTCTTT
CASSQFQGANTEAFF
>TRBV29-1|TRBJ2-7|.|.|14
TGCAGCGTTGAGGGCAGCCCGAGCTCCTACGAGCAGTACTTC
CSVEGSPSSYEQYF
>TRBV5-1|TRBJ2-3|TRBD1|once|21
TGCGCCAGCACCTCCCTCTTGGGGACAGGATCGATTGCTAGAGGCACAGATACGCAGTATTTT
CASTSLLGTGSIARGTDTQYF
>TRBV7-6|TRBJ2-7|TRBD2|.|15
TGTGCCAGCAGCTTAGAAGCGGGGGGCTCCTACGAGCAGTACTTC
CASSLEAGGSYEQYF
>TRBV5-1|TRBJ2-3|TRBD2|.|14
TGCGCCAGCAGCTTTGCGGGGGGCACAGATACGCAGTATTTT
CASSFAGGTDTQYF
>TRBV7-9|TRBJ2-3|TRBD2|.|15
TGTGCCAGCAGCTCAAGAGCGGGGGGGAGAGATACGCAGTATTTT
CASSSRAGGRDTQYF
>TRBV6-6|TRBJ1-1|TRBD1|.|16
TGTGCCAGCAGTTCTCAACTGACAGGGGGAAACACTGAAGCTTTCTTT
CASSSQLTGGNTEAFF
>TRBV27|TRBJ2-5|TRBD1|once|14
TGTGCCAGCAGTTCCGGACAGGGGGAGGGGACCCAGTACTTC
CASSSGQGEGTQYF
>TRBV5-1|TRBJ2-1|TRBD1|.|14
TGCGCCAGCAGCCGTTCGCAGGGGGCCGTTGAGCAGTTCTTC
CASSRSQGAVEQFF
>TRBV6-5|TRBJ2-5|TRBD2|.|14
TGTGCCAGCAGTCGGACTAGCGGGGGCCCATCCCAGTACTTC
CASSRTSGGPSQYF
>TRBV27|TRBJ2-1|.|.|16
TGTGCCAGCAGTTTATCGGGGCAGGGGTCCTACAATGAGCAGTTCTTC
CASSLSGQGSYNEQFF
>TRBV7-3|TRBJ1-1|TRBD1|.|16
TGTGCCAGCAGCTTAATCCCTCCGGGACAGGGGACTGAAGCTTTCTTT
CASSLIPPGQGTEAFF
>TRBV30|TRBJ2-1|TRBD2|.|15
TGTGCCCGAAGCATCGGGGGGGGCTCCTACAATGAGCAGTTCTTC
CARSIGGGSYNEQFF